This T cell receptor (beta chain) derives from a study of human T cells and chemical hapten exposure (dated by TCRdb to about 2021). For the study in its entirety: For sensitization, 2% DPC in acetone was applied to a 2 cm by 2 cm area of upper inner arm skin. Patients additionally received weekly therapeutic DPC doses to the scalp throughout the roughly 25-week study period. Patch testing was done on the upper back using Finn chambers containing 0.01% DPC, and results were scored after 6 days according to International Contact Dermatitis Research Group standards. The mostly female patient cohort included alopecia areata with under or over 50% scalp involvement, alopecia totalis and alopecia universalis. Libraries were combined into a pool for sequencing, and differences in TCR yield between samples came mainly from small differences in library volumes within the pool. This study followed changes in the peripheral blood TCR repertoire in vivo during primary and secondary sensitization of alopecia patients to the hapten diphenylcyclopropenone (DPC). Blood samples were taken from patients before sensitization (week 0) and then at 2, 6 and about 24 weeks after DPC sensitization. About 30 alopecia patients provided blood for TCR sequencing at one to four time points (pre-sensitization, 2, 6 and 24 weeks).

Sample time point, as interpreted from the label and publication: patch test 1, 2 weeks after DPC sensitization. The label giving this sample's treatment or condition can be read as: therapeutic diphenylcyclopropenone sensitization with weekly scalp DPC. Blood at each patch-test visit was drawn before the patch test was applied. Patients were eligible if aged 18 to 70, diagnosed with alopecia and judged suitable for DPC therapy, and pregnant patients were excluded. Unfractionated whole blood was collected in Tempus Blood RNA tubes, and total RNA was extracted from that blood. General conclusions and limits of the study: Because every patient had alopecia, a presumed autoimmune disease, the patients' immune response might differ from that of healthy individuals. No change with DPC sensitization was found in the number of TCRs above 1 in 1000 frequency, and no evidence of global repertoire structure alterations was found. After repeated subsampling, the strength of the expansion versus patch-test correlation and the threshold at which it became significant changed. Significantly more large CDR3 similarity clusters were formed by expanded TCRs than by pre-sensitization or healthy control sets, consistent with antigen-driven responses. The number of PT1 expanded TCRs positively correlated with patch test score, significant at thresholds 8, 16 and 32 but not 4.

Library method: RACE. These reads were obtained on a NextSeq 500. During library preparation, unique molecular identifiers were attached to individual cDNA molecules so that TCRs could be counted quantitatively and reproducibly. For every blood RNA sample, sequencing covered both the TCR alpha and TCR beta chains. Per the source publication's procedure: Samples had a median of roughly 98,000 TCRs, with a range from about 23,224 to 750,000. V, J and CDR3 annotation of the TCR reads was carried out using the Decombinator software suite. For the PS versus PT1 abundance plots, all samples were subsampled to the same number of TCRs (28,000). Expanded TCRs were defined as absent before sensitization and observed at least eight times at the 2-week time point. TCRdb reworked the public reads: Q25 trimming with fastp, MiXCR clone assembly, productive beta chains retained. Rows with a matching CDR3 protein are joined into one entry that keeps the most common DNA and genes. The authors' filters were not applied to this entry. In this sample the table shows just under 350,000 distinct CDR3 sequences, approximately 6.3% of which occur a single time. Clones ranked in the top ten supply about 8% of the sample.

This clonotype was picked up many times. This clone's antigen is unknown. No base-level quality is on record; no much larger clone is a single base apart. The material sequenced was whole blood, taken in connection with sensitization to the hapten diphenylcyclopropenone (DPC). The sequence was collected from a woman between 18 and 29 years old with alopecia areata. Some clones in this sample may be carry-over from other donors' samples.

Read as DNA, the sequence is TGCAGCGTCAAAAAGGACACCGGGGAGCTGTTTTTT. Its translation is CSVKKDTGELFF. In this chain, TRBV29-1 is recombined with TRBJ2-2, with the identity of the D gene unclear. The CDR3, cysteine through phenylalanine, is 12 amino acids long. The only DNA kept is the CDR3, 36 bases in frame from the first base. The V end loses 6 bases and the J end loses 3 bases, and a stretch of 8 bases separates them. CDR1 SQVTM and CDR2 ANQGSEA were looked up in the germline V gene.